These 22 T cell receptor beta chains share one sample of origin, sequenced in a study of T-cell reconstitution after alpha-beta-depleted transplantation in children. TCRbeta library preparation incorporated unique molecular identifiers. TCRdb redid the calling of the PCR reads with MiXCR, one entry per CDR3 protein. The data hold approximately 520,000 distinct CDR3 sequences, with approximately 30% observed a single time. Source: PBMCs from the stem cell graft donor, taken from the stem cell graft. The receptors originated from a human donor who donated a stem cell graft to a child with aplastic anemia.

The chain recombines TRBV12-5 with TRBJ1-1; D unresolved. This CDR3 is 13 amino acids long. Germline assignment: CDR1 LGHNT and CDR2 FRNRAP. The V end was cut by 5 bases, the J end by 1 base, with 8 bases between. CDR3 sequence reads: CASGPGPNTEAFF. The DNA of the CDR3 is TGTGCTAGTGGTCCGGGTCCGAACACTGAAGCTTTCTTT.

As to this clonotype: An end of the junction differs from the germline gene, which may be a read error. The rearrangement links TRBV5-1 to TRBJ2-4, with TRBD2 as a possible D gene (5 bases). The CDR3 is 16 residues long. CDR1 is SGHRS and CDR2 is YFSETQ in the germline V gene. The CDR3: CDSSLDSMLAKNIQYF. CDR3 in DNA: TGCGACAGCAGCTTGGACTCCATGCTAGCCAAAAACATTCAGTACTTC. Filled out from reference TRBV5-1 and TRBJ2-4, the complete variable domain reads KAGVTQTPRYLIKTRGQQVTLSCSPISGHRSVSWYQQTPGQGLQFLFEYFSETQRNKGNFPGRFSGRQFSNSRSEMNVSTLELGDSALYLCDSSLDSMLAKNIQYFGAGTRLSVL.

The table lists this clonotype with many counts. The chain combines TRBV11-2 with TRBJ1-1, with unresolved D. Germline-derived CDR1 and CDR2 are SGHAT and FQNNGV. V lost 0 bases, J lost 1 base, and 9 bases lay in between. The CDR3 has 15 amino acids. This chain's CDR3 is CASSLDQSGNTEAFF. The CDR3 nucleotides read TGTGCCAGCAGCTTAGATCAGTCAGGGAACACTGAAGCTTTCTTT.

The genes are TRBV5-1 and TRBJ2-3; 13 bases match TRBD2. Germline CDR1 reads SGHRS; CDR2 reads YFSETQ. The CDR3 is 18 amino acids. The ends lost 4 bases at V and 0 bases at J; junction bases unmatched: 8. CDR3 residues: CASSPTGTSGISTDTQYF. CDR3 DNA: TGCGCCAGCAGCCCCACCGGGACTAGCGGGATAAGCACAGATACGCAGTATTTT.

This chain links TRBV29-1 with TRBJ2-1; the D call may be TRBD1 or TRBD2 (7 bases each). V dropped 1 base and J dropped 4 bases, with 20 bases sitting between them. Germline V lookup: CDR1 SQVTM, CDR2 ANQGSEA. The CDR3 runs to 17 residues. CDR3 amino acids: CSVEAREGASGYNEQFF. DNA for the CDR3: TGCAGCGTTGAAGCCCGCGAGGGGGCTAGCGGTTACAATGAGCAGTTCTTC.

V and J are TRBV6-5 and TRBJ2-7; no definite D call. The CDR3 loop spans 16 amino acids. Germline CDR1 MNHEY, CDR2 SVGAGI. V was shortened by 2 bases and J by 6 bases, with 20 bases between the two germline ends. The CDR3 DNA reads as TGTGCCAGCAGTTACACGGCGACCAGTAACGTATTCGAGCAGTACTTC. Translating gives CASSYTATSNVFEQYF.

The rearrangement links TRBV7-9 to TRBJ1-5, with 9 bases that match TRBD1. CDR3 length: 15 amino acids. V was clipped by 2 bases and J by 9 bases; unmatched bases: 8. CDR1 is SEHNR and CDR2 is FQNEAQ in the germline V gene (reference sequence). CDR3 sequence: CASSLTGTGPAPQHF. The CDR3 nucleotides read TGTGCCAGCAGCTTAACCGGGACAGGGCCCGCGCCCCAGCATTTT.

The chain combines TRBV18 with TRBJ2-5, with TRBD2 as a possible D gene (5 bases). The germline CDR1 and CDR2 sequences are KGHSH and LQKENI. CDR3 size: 13 residues. The ends were cut back, 6 bases at V and 1 base at J, with 9 bases in the middle. The CDR3 is CASSPRVQETQYF. The CDR3 coding sequence is TGTGCCAGCTCCCCGAGGGTCCAAGAGACCCAGTACTTC.

This rearrangement joins TRBV27 to TRBJ1-1, with TRBD1 identical over 7 bases. Germline assignment: CDR1 MNHEY and CDR2 SMNVEV (reference sequence). This CDR3 is built from 15 residues. The trim removed 0 bases at V and 0 bases at J, leaving 1 base unmatched. DNA of the CDR3: TGTGCCAGCAGTTTATCCACAGGGGTGAACACTGAAGCTTTCTTT. It is translated as CASSLSTGVNTEAFF.

This rearrangement joins TRBV7-8 to TRBJ2-5; D ambiguous. Germline V gene data show CDR1 as SGHVS and CDR2 as FQNEAQ. This CDR3 is 13 amino acids long. Trimming cost V 7 bases and J 5 bases, with 14 bases left between them. For the CDR3, the DNA is TGTGCCAGCACCACGAGAACTTCGGAGACCCAGTACTTC. Translation gives CASTTRTSETQYF. Full variable domain (missing parts from reference TRBV7-8 and TRBJ2-5): GAGVSQSPRYKVAKRGQDVALRCDPISGHVSLFWYQQALGQGPEFLTYFQNEAQLDKSGLPSDRFFAERPEGSVSTLKIQRTQQEDSAVYLCASTTRTSETQYFGPGTRLLVL.

This clonotype was found a few times. This chain links TRBV7-2 with TRBJ2-5, with 7 bases aligning to TRBD2. The CDR3 is 16 residues long. V was pared by 3 bases and J by 4 bases, with 11 bases of the junction left unmatched. Germline V lookup: CDR1 SGHTA, CDR2 FQGNSA. The chain's CDR3 is CASSFGLGKVGETQYF. The CDR3 DNA reads TGTGCCAGCAGCTTTGGACTAGGGAAAGTCGGAGAGACCCAGTACTTC.

V usage is TRBV5-1 and J usage is TRBJ2-7; D is possibly TRBD1 (5 bases). Between the trimmed V and J ends, which lost 4 bases and 3 bases, there was a span of 11 bases. From germline, CDR1 is SGHRS and CDR2 YFSETQ. The length of the CDR3 is 13 residues. Here the CDR3 DNA reads TGCGCCAGCAGCAACTCAGGGAACTACGAGCAGTACTTC. This gives the protein CASSNSGNYEQYF.

V usage is TRBV10-3 and J usage is TRBJ2-3, with TRBD2 identical over 10 bases. CDR3 length: 17 residues. The germline CDR1 and CDR2 sequences are ENHRY and SYGVKD. V shed 2 bases and J 0 bases; nucleotides not matched to a gene: 5. The DNA for the CDR3 is TGTGCCATCAGTGAGAGGACTAGCGGATTAAGCACAGATACGCAGTATTTT. Translating gives CAISERTSGLSTDTQYF.

This clonotype was observed a handful of times. The V and J genes are TRBV6-4 and TRBJ2-1; 8 bases agree with TRBD1. This CDR3 is 13 amino acids long. Looked up from germline, CDR1 is MRHNA and CDR2 is SNTAGT. Trimming at V came to 3 bases and at J to 5 bases, leaving 0 bases not matched to a gene. This CDR3 reads CASSEDRDNEQFF. The CDR3 DNA follows: TGTGCCAGCAGTGAGGACAGGGACAATGAGCAGTTCTTC.

This clonotype was counted only a few times. The rearrangement uses TRBV7-2 and TRBJ2-2; D is unclear. The CDR3 has 12 residues. Germline assignment: CDR1 SGHTA and CDR2 FQGNSA. Trimming left V 5 bases short and J 4 bases short, with 5 bases between. The DNA for the CDR3 is TGTGCCAGCAGCATCAGCACCGGGGAGCTGTTTTTT. Protein sequence: CASSISTGELFF.

This clonotype was seen more than once but under ten times. The J gene is TRBJ1-4, the V gene TRBV25-1, with 8 bases matching TRBD1. CDR1 is MGHDK, CDR2 SYGVNS, per germline. The J segment lost 14 bases and the V segment lost 6 bases, leaving 8 bases of the junction unmatched. CDR3 length: 12 residues. CDR3 coding DNA: TGTGCCAGCAGCCTCACCGGGACAGGTCTGTTTTTT. Translating gives CASSLTGTGLFF.

Only a few counts were recorded for this clonotype. V gene TRBV10-3 combines with J gene TRBJ2-1, with D hard to call. The CDR3 runs to 13 residues. Trimming stripped 0 bases from V and 6 bases from J, with 6 bases between. Germline V CDR1 and CDR2: ENHRY, SYGVKD. In nucleotides, the CDR3 is TGTGCCATCAGTGAGTCGGCGGTCAATGAGCAGTTCTTC. This sequence encodes CAISESAVNEQFF.

The chain recombines TRBV2 with TRBJ2-3; D unresolved. The germline V gene has CDR1 SNHLY and CDR2 FYNNEI. The CDR3 runs to 10 residues. Trimming left V 8 bases short and J 4 bases short, with 4 bases between. CDR3 DNA sequence: TGTGCCAGCGCTGCAGATACGCAGTATTTT. Protein sequence: CASAADTQYF.

The chain is built from TRBV27 and TRBJ1-4; 9 bases match TRBD1. This CDR3 is 15 amino acids long. The germline CDR1 and CDR2 sequences are MNHEY and SMNVEV (reference sequence). The V and J ends lost 5 bases and 8 bases, in that order; junction bases with no gene match: 9. Here the CDR3 DNA reads TGTGCCAGCAGTGTAGACAGGGGGTCTTGGGAAAAACTGTTTTTT. Its translation is CASSVDRGSWEKLFF.

The V gene is TRBV12-3 or TRBV12-4, the J gene TRBJ1-2, with TRBD1 identical over 9 bases. Unmatched junction bases numbered 6, after V lost 3 bases and J lost 1 base. There are 16 residues in the CDR3. CDR3 region: CASSFRRQGGNYGYTF. CDR3 bases: TGTGCCAGCAGTTTCCGGCGACAGGGGGGTAACTATGGCTACACCTTC.

The chain has TRBV4-1 and TRBJ2-3, with D tentatively TRBD1 or TRBD2 (5 bases each). The V gene's germline CDR1 is MGHRA and CDR2 YSYEKL. The V gene lost 0 bases and the J gene lost 0 bases, with 13 bases spanning the gap. The CDR3 is 17 residues long. This CDR3 is CASSQDPYGASTDTQYF. In DNA form, the CDR3 reads TGCGCCAGCAGCCAAGATCCCTACGGGGCTAGCACAGATACGCAGTATTTT.

The genes are TRBV5-1 and TRBJ1-2, with no clear D. The germline CDR1 and CDR2 sequences are SGHRS and YFSETQ. V dropped 0 bases and J dropped 3 bases, with 9 bases sitting between them. This CDR3 region has 14 residues. CDR3 sequence reads: CASSLEVGHYGYTF. CDR3 coding DNA: TGCGCCAGCAGCTTGGAGGTCGGACACTATGGCTACACCTTC.